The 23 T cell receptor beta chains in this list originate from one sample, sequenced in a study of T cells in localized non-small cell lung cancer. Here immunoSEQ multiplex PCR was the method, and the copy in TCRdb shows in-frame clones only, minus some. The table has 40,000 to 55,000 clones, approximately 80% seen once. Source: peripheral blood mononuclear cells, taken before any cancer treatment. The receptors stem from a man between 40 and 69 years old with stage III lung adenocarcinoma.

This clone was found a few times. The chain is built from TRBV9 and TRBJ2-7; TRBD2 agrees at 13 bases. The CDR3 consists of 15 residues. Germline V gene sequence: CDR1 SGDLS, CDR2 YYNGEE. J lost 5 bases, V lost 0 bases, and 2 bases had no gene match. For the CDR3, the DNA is TGTGCCAGCAGCGTAGGTACTAGCGGGGGGGACGAGCAGTACTTC. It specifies CASSVGTSGGDEQYF.

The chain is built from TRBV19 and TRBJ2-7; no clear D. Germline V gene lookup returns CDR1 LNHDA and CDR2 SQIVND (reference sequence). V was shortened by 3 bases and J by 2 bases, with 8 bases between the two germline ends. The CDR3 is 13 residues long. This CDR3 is CASSIRPTYEQYF. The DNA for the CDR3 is TGTGCCAGTAGTATTAGACCTACCTACGAGCAGTACTTC. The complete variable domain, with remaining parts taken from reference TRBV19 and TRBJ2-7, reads DGGITQSPKYLFRKEGQNVTLSCEQNLNHDAMYWYRQDPGQGLRLIYYSQIVNDFQKGDIAEGYSVSREKKESFPLTVTSAQKNPTAFYLCASSIRPTYEQYFGPGTRLTVT.

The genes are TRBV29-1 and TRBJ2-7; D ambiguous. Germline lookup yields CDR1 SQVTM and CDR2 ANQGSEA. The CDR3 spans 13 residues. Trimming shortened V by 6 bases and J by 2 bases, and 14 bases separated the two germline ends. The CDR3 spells CSVGVRMPYEQYF. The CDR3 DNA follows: TGCAGCGTCGGAGTACGGATGCCCTACGAGCAGTACTTC.

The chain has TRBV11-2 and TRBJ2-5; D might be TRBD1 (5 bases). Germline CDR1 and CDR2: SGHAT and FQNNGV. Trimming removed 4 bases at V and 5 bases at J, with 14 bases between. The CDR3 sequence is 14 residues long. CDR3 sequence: CASSSDSLRETQYF. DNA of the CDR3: TGTGCCAGCAGCTCCGACAGCTTGCGGGAGACCCAGTACTTC.

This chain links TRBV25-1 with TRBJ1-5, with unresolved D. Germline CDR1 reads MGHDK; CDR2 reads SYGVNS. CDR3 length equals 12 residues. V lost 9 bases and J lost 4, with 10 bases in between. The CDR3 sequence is CASRKGNQPQHF. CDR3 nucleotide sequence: TGTGCCAGTAGGAAGGGAAATCAGCCCCAGCATTTT. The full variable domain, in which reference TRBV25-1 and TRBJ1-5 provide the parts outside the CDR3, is EADIYQTPRYLVIGTGKKITLECSQTMGHDKMYWYQQDPGMELHLIHYSYGVNSTEKGDLSSESTVSRIRTEHFPLTLESARPSHTSQYLCASRKGNQPQHFGDGTRLSIL.

The CDR3 sequence: CASSSQSGFLKNIQYF. In nucleotides, the CDR3 is TGTGCCAGCAGCTCCCAGTCCGGGTTCCTCAAAAACATTCAGTACTTC. The chain links TRBV5-4 to TRBJ2-4; D not resolved. This CDR3 contains 16 residues. Deletions cut 3 bases from V and 3 bases from J, with 16 bases between. Germline CDR1 SGHNT, CDR2 YYREEE (reference sequence).

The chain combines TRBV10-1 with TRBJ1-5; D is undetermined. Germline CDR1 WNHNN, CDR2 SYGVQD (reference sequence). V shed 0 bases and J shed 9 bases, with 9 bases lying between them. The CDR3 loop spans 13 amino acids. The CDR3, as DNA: TGCGCCAGCAGTGAGTCAGGAGGGCGGCCCCAGCATTTT. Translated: CASSESGGRPQHF.

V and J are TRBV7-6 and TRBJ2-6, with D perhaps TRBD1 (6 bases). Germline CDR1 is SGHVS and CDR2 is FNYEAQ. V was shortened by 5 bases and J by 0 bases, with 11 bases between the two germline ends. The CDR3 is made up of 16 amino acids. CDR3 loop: CASSGQGGSGANVLTF. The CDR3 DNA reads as TGTGCCAGCAGCGGGCAAGGGGGCTCTGGGGCCAACGTCCTGACTTTC.

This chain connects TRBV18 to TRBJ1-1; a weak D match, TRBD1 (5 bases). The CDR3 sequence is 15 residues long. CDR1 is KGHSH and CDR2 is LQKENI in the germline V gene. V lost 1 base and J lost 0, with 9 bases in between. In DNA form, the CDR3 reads TGTGCCAGCTCACCACTTAAGGGGATGAACACTGAAGCTTTCTTT. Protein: CASSPLKGMNTEAFF.

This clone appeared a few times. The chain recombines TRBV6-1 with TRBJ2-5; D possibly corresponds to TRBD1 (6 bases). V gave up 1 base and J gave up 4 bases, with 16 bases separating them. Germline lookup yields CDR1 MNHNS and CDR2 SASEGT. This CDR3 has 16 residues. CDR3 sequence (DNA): TGTGCCAGCAGTGAAGGGCCCAGGGGAGTAGGAGAGACCCAGTACTTC. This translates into CASSEGPRGVGETQYF.

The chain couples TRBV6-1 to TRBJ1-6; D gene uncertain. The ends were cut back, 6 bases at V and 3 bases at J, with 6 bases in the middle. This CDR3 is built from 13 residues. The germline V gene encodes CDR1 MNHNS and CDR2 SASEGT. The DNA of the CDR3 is TGTGCCAGCAGGGACTTCTATAATTCACCCCTCCACTTT. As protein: CASRDFYNSPLHF.

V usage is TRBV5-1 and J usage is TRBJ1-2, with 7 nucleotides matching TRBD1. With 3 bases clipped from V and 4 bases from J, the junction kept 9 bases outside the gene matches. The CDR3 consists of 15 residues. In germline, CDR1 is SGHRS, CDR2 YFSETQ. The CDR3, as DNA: TGCGCCAGCAGCTCCGGCGGCAGGGGGGGCTATGGCTACACCTTC. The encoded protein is CASSSGGRGGYGYTF.

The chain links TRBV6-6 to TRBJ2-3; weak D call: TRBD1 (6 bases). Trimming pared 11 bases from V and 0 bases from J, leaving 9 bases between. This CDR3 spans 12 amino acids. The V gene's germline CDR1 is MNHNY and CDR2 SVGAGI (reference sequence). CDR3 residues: CASGASTDTQYF. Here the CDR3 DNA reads TGTGCCTCAGGGGCTAGCACAGATACGCAGTATTTT.

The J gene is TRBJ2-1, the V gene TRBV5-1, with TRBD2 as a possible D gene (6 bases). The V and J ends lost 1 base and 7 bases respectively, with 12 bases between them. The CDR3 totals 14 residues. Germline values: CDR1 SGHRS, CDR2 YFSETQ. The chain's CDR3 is CASSLTLARNEQFF. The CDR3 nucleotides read TGCGCCAGCAGCTTGACACTAGCCCGTAATGAGCAGTTCTTC.

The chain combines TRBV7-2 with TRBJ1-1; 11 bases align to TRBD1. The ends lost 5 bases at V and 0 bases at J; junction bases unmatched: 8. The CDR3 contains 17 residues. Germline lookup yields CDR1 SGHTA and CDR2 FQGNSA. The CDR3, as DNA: TGTGCCAGCAGCCCCGGGACAGGGGGGAGACTGAACACTGAAGCTTTCTTT. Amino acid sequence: CASSPGTGGRLNTEAFF.

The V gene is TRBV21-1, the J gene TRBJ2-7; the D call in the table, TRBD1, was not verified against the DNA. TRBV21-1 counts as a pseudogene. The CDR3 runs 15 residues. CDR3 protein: CASRTSLGAGAEQYF. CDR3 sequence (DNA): TGTGCCAGCAGGACGTCTCTAGGGGCAGGGGCCGAGCAGTACTTC.

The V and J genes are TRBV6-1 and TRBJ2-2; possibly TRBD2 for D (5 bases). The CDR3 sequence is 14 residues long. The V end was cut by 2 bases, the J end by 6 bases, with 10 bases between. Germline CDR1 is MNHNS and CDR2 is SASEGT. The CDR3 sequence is CASSELSGSGELFF. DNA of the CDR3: TGTGCCAGCAGTGAACTTTCGGGGTCCGGGGAGCTGTTTTTT.

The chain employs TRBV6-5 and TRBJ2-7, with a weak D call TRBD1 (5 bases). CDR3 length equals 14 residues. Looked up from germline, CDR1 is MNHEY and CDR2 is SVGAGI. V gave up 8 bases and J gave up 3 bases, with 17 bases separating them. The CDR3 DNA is TGTGCCAGCGGGGCACGAGGCGTCATCTACGAGCAGTACTTC. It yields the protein CASGARGVIYEQYF.

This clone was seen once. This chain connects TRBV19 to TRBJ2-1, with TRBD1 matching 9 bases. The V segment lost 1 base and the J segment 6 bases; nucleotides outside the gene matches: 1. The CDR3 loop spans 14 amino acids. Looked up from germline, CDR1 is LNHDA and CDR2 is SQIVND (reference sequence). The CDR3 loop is CASSIVTGGNEQFF. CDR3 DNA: TGTGCCAGTAGTATAGTGACAGGGGGCAATGAGCAGTTCTTC.

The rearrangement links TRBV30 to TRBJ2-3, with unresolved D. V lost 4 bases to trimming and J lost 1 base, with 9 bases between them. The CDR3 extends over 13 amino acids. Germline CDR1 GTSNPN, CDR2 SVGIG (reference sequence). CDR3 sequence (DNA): TGTGCCTGGATGAGCCGCCGCACAGATACGCAGTATTTT. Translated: CAWMSRRTDTQYF. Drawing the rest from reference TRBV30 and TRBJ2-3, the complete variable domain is SQTIHQWPATLVQPVGSPLSLECTVEGTSNPNLYWYRQAAGRGLQLLFYSVGIGQISSEVPQNLSASRPQDRQFILSSKKLLLSDSGFYLCAWMSRRTDTQYFGPGTRLTVL.

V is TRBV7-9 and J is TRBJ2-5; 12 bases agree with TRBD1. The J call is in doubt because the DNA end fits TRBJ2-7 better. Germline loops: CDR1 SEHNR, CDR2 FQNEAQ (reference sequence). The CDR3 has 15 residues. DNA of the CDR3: TGTGCCAGCAGCGGGGACAGGGGGCCCGCCTACGAGCAGTACTTC. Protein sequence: CASSGDRGPAYEQYF.

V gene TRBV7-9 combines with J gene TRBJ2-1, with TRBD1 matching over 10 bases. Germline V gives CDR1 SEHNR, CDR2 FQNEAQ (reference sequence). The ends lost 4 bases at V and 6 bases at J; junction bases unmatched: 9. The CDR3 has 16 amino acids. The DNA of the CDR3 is TGTGCCAGCAGCTACTTGACAGGGGGCATCTTCAATGAGCAGTTCTTC. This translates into CASSYLTGGIFNEQFF.

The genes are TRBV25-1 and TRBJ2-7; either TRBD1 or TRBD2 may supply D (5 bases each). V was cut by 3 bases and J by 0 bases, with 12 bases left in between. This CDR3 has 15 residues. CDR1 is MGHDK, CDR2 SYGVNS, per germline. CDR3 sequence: CASSEPTADSYEQYF. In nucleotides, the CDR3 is TGTGCCAGCAGTGAGCCGACAGCGGACTCCTACGAGCAGTACTTC.